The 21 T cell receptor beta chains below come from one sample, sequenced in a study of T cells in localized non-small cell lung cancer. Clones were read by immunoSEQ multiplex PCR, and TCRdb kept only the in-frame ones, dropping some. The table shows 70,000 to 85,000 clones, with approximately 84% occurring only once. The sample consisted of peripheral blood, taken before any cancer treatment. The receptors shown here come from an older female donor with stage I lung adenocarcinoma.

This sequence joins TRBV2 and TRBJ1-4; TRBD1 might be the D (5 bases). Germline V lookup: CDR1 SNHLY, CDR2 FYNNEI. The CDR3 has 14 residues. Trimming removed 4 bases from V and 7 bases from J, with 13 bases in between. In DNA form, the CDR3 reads TGTGCCAGCAGTGTCTCTGGGGGGTCTGAAAAACTGTTTTTT. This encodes CASSVSGGSEKLFF.

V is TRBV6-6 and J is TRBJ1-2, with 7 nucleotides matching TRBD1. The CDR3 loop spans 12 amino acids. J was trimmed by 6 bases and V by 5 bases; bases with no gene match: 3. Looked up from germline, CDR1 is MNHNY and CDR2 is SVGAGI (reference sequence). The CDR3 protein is CASSQGDNGYTF. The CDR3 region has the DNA TGTGCCAGCAGTCAGGGGGATAATGGCTACACCTTC.

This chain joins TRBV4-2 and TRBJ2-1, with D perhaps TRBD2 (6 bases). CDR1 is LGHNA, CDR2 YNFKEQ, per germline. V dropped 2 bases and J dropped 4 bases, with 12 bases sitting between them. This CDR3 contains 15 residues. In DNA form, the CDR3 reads TGTGCCAGCAGCCAAAGACTAGTTGCGTACAATGAGCAGTTCTTC. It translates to CASSQRLVAYNEQFF.

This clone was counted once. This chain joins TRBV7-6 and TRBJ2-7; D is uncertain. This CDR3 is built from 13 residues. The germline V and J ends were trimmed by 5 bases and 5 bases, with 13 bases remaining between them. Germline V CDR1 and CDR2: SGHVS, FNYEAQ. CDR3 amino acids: CASSRDLGDEQYF. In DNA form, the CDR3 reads TGTGCCAGCAGCCGAGACCTTGGCGACGAGCAGTACTTC.

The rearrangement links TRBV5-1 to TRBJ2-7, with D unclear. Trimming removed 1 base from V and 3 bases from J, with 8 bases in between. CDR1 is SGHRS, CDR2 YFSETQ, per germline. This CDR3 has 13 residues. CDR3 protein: CASSLFSSYEQYF. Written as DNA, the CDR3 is TGCGCCAGCAGCTTGTTTTCCAGCTACGAGCAGTACTTC.

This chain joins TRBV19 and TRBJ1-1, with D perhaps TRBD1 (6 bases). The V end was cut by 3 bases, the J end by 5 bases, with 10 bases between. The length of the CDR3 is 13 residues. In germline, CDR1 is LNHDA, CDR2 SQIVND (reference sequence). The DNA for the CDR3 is TGTGCCAGTAGTATGACCCAGGGGACTGAAGCTTTCTTT. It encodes CASSMTQGTEAFF.

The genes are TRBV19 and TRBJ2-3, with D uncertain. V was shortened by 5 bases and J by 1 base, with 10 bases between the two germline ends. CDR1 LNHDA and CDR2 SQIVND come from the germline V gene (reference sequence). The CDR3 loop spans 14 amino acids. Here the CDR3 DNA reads TGTGCCAGTAGTGTAGGACGTGGCACAGATACGCAGTATTTT. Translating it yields CASSVGRGTDTQYF.

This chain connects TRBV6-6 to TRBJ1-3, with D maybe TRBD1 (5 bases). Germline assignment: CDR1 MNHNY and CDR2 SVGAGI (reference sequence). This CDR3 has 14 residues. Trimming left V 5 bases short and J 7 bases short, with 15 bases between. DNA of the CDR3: TGTGCCAGCAGTACCCGGGACGATGGCAACACCATATATTTT. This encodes CASSTRDDGNTIYF.

CDR3 nucleotides: TGTGCCAGCAGCTTGGACAGGGCCTACTATGGCTACACCTTC. Translated: CASSLDRAYYGYTF. The J gene is TRBJ1-2, the V gene TRBV5-6; a possible D gene is TRBD1 (6 bases). Germline V gene data show CDR1 as SGHDT and CDR2 as YYEEEE. The CDR3 sequence is 14 residues long. The ends were cut back, 0 bases at V and 3 bases at J, with 9 bases in the middle.

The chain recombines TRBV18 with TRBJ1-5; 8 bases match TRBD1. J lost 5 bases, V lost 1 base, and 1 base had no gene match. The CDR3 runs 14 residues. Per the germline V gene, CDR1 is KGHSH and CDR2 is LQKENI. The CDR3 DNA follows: TGTGCCAGCTCACCACAACAGGGGGATCAGCCCCAGCATTTT. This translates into CASSPQQGDQPQHF.

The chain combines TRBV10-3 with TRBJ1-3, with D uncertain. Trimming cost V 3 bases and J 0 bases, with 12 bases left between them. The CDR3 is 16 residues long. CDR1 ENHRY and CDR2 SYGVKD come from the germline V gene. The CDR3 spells CAISDPPVSSGNTIYF. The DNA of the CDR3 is TGTGCCATCAGTGACCCCCCAGTGAGCTCTGGAAACACCATATATTTT.

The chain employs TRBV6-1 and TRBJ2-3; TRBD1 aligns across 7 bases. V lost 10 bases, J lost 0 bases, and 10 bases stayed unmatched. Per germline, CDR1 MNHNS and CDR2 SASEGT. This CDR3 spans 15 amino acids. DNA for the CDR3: TGTGCCACCACGAACAGGGGCGGAAGCACAGATACGCAGTATTTT. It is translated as CATTNRGGSTDTQYF.

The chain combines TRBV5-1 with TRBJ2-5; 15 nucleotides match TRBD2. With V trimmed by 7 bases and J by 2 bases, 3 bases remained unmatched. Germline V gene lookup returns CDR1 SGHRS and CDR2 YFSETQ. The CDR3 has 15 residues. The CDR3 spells CASGTSGGPQETQYF. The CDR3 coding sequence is TGCGCCAGCGGGACTAGCGGGGGGCCTCAAGAGACCCAGTACTTC. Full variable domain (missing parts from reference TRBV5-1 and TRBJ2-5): KAGVTQTPRYLIKTRGQQVTLSCSPISGHRSVSWYQQTPGQGLQFLFEYFSETQRNKGNFPGRFSGRQFSNSRSEMNVSTLELGDSALYLCASGTSGGPQETQYFGPGTRLLVL.

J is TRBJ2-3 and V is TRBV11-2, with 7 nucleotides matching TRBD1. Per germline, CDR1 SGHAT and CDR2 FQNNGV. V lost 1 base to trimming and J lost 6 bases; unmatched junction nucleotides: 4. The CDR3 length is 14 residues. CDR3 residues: CASSLGVRGDTQYF. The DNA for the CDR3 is TGTGCCAGCAGCTTAGGGGTCAGGGGGGATACGCAGTATTTT.

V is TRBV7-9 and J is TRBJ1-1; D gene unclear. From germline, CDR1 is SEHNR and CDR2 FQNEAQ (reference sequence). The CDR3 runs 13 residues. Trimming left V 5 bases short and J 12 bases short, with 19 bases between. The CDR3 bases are TGTGCCAGCAGCGGCATGCCAATAACGACGCCTTTCTTT. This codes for CASSGMPITTPFF.

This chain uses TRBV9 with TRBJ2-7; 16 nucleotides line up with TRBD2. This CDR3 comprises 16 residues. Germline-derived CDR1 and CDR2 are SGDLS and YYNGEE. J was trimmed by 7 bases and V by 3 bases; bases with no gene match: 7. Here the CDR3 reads CASSAGLAGGMREQYF. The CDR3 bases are TGTGCCAGCAGCGCGGGACTAGCGGGAGGGATGAGGGAGCAGTACTTC.

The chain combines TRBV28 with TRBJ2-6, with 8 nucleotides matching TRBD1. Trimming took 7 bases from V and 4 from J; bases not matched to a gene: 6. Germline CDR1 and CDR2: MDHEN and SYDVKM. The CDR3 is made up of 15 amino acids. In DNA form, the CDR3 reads TGTGCCAGCACACCCCAGGGGGCGGGGGCCAACGTCCTGACTTTC. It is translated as CASTPQGAGANVLTF.

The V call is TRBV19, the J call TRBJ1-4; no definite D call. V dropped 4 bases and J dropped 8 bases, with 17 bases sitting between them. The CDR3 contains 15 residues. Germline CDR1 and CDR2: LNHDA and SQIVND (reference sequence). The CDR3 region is CASSNQFSRLEKLFF. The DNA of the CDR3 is TGTGCCAGTAGTAATCAATTCTCCCGGCTCGAAAAACTGTTTTTT.

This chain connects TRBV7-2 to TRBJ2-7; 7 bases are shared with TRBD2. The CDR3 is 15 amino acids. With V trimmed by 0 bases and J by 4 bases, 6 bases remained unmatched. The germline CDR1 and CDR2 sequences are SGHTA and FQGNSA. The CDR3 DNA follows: TGTGCCAGCAGCTTAGCTATAGTCGGGGGGTACGAGCAGTACTTC. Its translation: CASSLAIVGGYEQYF.

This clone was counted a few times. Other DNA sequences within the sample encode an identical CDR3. The CDR3 DNA sequence: TGTGCCAGCAGCTTAGGGCTAGCGAACTACAATGAGCAGTTCTTC. Its protein is CASSLGLANYNEQFF. The chain couples TRBV11-2 to TRBJ2-1; a weak D match, TRBD2 (6 bases). The CDR3 length is 15 residues. From germline, CDR1 is SGHAT and CDR2 FQNNGV. V lost 1 base and J 3 bases, leaving 10 bases between the germline ends.

For the CDR3, the DNA is TGTGCCAGTACCAGCACAGGGGGCCACACTGAAGCTTTCTTT. Translated, it gives CASTSTGGHTEAFF. V is TRBV19 and J is TRBJ1-1; 9 bases fit TRBD1. Germline V gene data show CDR1 as LNHDA and CDR2 as SQIVND (reference sequence). The length of the CDR3 is 14 residues. J was trimmed by 3 bases and V by 7 bases; bases with no gene match: 6.